Shown below are 6 T cell receptor beta chains from a single sample sequenced in a study of cytotoxic CD8 clonotypes in ibrutinib-treated CLL. Sequencing used immunoSEQ multiplex PCR; TCRdb keeps in-frame clones, though not all of them. The sample lists roughly 160,000 clones, approximately 80% occurring once. This sample comprised PBMCs, obtained after 12 months of ibrutinib treatment. Receptors originate from a human donor with chronic lymphocytic leukemia.

The rearrangement joins TRBV27 to TRBJ2-1, with 8 positions matching TRBD2. The CDR3 is 13 residues long. The trim removed 7 bases at V and 2 bases at J, leaving 1 base unmatched. Germline assignment: CDR1 MNHEY and CDR2 SMNVEV (reference sequence). The CDR3 sequence: CASTGGTYNEQFF. The CDR3 coding sequence is TGTGCCAGCACGGGGGGGACCTACAATGAGCAGTTCTTC.

As for this clone: At one of its ends the junction is not consistent with the germline gene, which may arise from a read error. The chain is built from TRBV7-7 and TRBJ2-3; D gene unclear. The CDR3 is made up of 15 amino acids. Per the germline V gene, CDR1 is SSHAT and CDR2 is FNYEAQ (reference sequence). The CDR3 here is CASSSLPLGADTQYF. The CDR3 DNA is TGTGCTAGCAGCTCCCTGCCTCTTGGAGCAGATACGCAGTATTTT.

The rearrangement joins TRBV4-2 to TRBJ1-1, with 9 bases matching TRBD1. V lost 4 bases to trimming and J lost 3 bases; unmatched junction nucleotides: 9. This CDR3 spans 16 amino acids. Germline lookup yields CDR1 LGHNA and CDR2 YNFKEQ. The CDR3, as DNA: TGTGCCAGCAGCCTAGGGACAGGGAGGGGGGACACTGAAGCTTTCTTT. This codes for CASSLGTGRGDTEAFF.

The chain links TRBV19 to TRBJ1-5, with TRBD1 identical over 10 bases. Germline trimming cut 6 bases from V and 7 bases from J; bases unmatched to any gene: 9. The CDR3 loop spans 15 amino acids. Germline CDR1 and CDR2: LNHDA and SQIVND (reference sequence). Written as DNA, the CDR3 is TGTGCCAGTAGCCCTGGGGGGACAGGGGTCCAGCCCCAGCATTTT. Amino acids: CASSPGGTGVQPQHF.

This clone came up once. In DNA form, the CDR3 reads TGTGCCAGCAGTCCCGGGACTAGCGTATCCCACAATGAGCAGTTCTTC. This sequence encodes CASSPGTSVSHNEQFF. The chain combines TRBV28 with TRBJ2-1; 10 bases match TRBD2. CDR3 length: 16 amino acids. V gave up 5 bases and J gave up 5 bases; unmatched junction bases: 9. Germline CDR1 MDHEN, CDR2 SYDVKM.

The J gene is TRBJ2-5, the V gene TRBV28; 7 positions match TRBD2. The J call may be faulty, since TRBJ2-7 better matches the DNA end. The CDR3 is 13 residues long. The germline V gene has CDR1 MDHEN and CDR2 SYDVKM. The CDR3 here is CASSSGTFFEQYF. The CDR3 coding sequence is TGTGCCAGCAGTAGCGGGACTTTTTTCGAGCAGTACTTC.